This TCR beta chain stems from a study of T cell repertoires in cytomegalovirus infection. Study context: Public TCR beta signature analysis indicated the presence of both CMV infection and matching HLA type.

This CDR3 is 14 amino acids long. V was shortened by 5 bases and J by 4 bases, with 12 bases between the two germline ends. Germline-derived CDR1 and CDR2 are LNHDA and SQIVND (reference sequence). General study results and limits: Cumulative frequency of public TCR beta families picked out carriers of CMV plus the relevant HLA. Dominating the ex vivo response were HLA-C-restricted CMV-specific TCR beta clonotypes.

A note on this clonotype: Its specificity is unknown.

MiXCR was run by TCRdb on the reads, yielding one entry per CDR3 protein. The data show fewer than 80,000 distinct CDR3 sequences, 3.5% to 4.5% seen once. V is TRBV19 and J is TRBJ2-1; D tentatively fits TRBD1 or TRBD2 (5 bases each). This clonotype was obtained from a human donor in good health (CMV status not recorded). Some clones in this sample may be carry-over from other donors' samples. Sequenced sample: PBMCs. The DNA for the CDR3 is TGTGCCAGTAGTTGGGGGAGAGGTTACAATGAGCAGTTCTTC. It translates to CASSWGRGYNEQFF.